This T cell receptor beta chain was sequenced for a study of blood T cell repertoires in COVID-19. Study-level background: In each case, the material was cDNA or gDNA derived from T cells, B-cell-depleted T cells, or PBMCs.

The length of the CDR3 is 14 residues. Germline CDR1 and CDR2: SGHTA and FQGNSA. V was shortened by 5 bases and J by 9 bases, with 17 bases between the two germline ends. The method was immunoSEQ multiplex PCR; TCRdb's version includes in-frame clones alone and lacks a portion of them. The data show 150,000 to 200,000 clones, approximately 87% seen once. The TCR was taken from a young man with active or convalescent COVID-19. The sequenced sample consisted of peripheral blood. This chain links TRBV7-2 with TRBJ1-5; a possible D gene is TRBD1 (6 bases). CDR3 sequence: CASSLDQGQRPQHF. The CDR3 bases are TGTGCCAGCAGCCTAGACCAGGGGCAGCGGCCCCAGCATTTT.